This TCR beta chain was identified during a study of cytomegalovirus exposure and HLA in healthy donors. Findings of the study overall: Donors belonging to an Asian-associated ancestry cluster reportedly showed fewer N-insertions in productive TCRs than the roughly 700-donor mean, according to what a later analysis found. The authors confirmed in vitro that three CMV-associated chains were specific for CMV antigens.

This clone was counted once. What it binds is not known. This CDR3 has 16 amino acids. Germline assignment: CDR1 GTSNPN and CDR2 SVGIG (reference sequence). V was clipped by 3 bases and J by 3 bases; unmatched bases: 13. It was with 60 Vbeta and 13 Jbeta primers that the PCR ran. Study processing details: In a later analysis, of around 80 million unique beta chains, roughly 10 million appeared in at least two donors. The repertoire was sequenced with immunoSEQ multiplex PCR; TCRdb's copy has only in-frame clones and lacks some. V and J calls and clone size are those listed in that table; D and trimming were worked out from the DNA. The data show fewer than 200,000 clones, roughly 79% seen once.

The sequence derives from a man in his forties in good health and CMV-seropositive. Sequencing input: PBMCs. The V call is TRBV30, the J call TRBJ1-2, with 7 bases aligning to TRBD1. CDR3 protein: CAWSLSWDSNYYGYTF. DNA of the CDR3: TGTGCCTGGAGCCTATCCTGGGACAGCAACTACTATGGCTACACCTTC.